This T cell receptor beta chain was captured by sequencing in a study of CD8+ T cells in alopecia areata. Study-wide context: The tofacitinib course ran for 6 to 18 months and was followed by 6 months off drug.

Punch biopsies of lesional scalp, plus peripheral blood, were taken from alopecia areata patients. Sorting separated CD4+ and CD8+ T cells out of PBMCs. V was cut by 3 bases and J by 3 bases, with 5 bases left in between. Germline V gene lookup returns CDR1 MNHEY and CDR2 SMNVEV (reference sequence). CDR3 length: 12 residues. As the sequencing template, cDNA was produced by extracting RNA and reverse transcribing it. Assay: immunoSEQ multiplex PCR; the TCRdb copy retains only in-frame clones and omits some. The sample gives about 200,000 clones, approximately 61% of which show up once; just over 0.45% is in the top ten.

The specimen comprised CD4+ T cells sorted from blood, sampled at week 0. The source is a human donor with alopecia areata. This sequence joins TRBV27 and TRBJ1-2; no clear D. In DNA form, the CDR3 reads TGTGCCAGCAGTTTTTTCGACTATGGCTACACCTTC. Amino acid sequence: CASSFFDYGYTF.